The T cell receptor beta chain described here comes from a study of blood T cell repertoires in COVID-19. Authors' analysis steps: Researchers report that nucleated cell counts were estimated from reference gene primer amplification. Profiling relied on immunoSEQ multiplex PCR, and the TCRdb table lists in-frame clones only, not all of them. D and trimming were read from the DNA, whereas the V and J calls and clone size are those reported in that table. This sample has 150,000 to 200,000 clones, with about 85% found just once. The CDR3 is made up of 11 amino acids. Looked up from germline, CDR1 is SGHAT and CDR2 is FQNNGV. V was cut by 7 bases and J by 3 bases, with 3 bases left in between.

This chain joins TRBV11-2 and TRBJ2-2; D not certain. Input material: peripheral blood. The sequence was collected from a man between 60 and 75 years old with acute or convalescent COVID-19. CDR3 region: CASTYTGELFF. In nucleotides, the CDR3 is TGTGCCAGCACTTACACCGGGGAGCTGTTTTTT. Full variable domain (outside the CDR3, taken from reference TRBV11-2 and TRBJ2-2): EAGVAQSPRYKIIEKRQSVAFWCNPISGHATLYWYQQILGQGPKLLIQFQNNGVVDDSQLPKDRFSAERLKGVDSTLKIQPAKLEDSAVYLCASTYTGELFFGEGSRLTVL.